Presented here are 30 T cell receptor beta chains from one specimen sequenced in a study of blood T cells in healthy people across ages (dated by TCRdb to 2015 to 2017). Library preparation used 5' RACE. The sample was run on an Illumina HiSeq 2500. A second PCR of about 7 to 12 cycles was run with a J-beta primer mix and a sample-barcoded 5' primer. The public sequencing data were trimmed at Q25 with fastp and processed into clonotypes with MiXCR by TCRdb, which kept only in-frame beta chains. Records with the same CDR3 protein are collapsed into one entry carrying the most frequent genes and DNA. Recorded for this sample are about 1,600,000 distinct CDR3 sequences; 42% of them occurred a single time. Clones ranked in the top ten supply roughly 7.9% of the sample. The sequenced material came from blood. The receptors originated from a woman aged 18-29 years in good health.

The table lists this clonotype with a few counts. V gene TRBV7-2 combines with J gene TRBJ2-7; perhaps TRBD2 as D (5 bases). Germline V gene data show CDR1 as SGHTA and CDR2 as FQGNSA. This CDR3 comprises 14 residues. V was pared by 2 bases and J by 2 bases, with 10 bases between. Here the CDR3 DNA reads TGTGCCAGCAGCTTACCCGGGAACGCCTACGAGCAGTACTTC. It codes for CASSLPGNAYEQYF.

This rearrangement joins TRBV4-1 to TRBJ2-1; the D is unclear. In germline, CDR1 is MGHRA, CDR2 YSYEKL. V was shortened by 4 bases and J by 8 bases, with 15 bases between the two germline ends. The CDR3 spans 14 residues. For the CDR3, the DNA is TGCGCCAGCAGCCGTACAGTACCTCGGGATGAGCAGTTCTTC. This translates into CASSRTVPRDEQFF.

The V and J genes are TRBV3-1 and TRBJ2-2; D unclear. CDR3 size: 14 residues. CDR1 is LGHDT, CDR2 YNNKEL, per germline (reference sequence). Trimming shortened V by 1 base and J by 6 bases, and 9 bases separated the two germline ends. CDR3 DNA sequence: TGTGCCAGCAGCCAAGGTAGCATCGCCGGGGAGCTGTTTTTT. It codes for CASSQGSIAGELFF.

This clonotype came up a few times. The chain recombines TRBV12-3 or TRBV12-4 with TRBJ2-2, with D hard to call. The CDR3 is 12 residues long. The V end was cut by 5 bases, the J end by 5 bases, with 6 bases between. CDR3 residues: CASSRHTGELFF. CDR3 nucleotides: TGTGCCAGCAGTCGCCATACCGGGGAGCTGTTTTTT.

This clonotype has just a few counts. The chain employs TRBV6-6 and TRBJ1-5; 8 nucleotides align to TRBD1. CDR1 and CDR2 from the germline V gene are MNHNY and SVGAGI (reference sequence). The J segment lost 5 bases and the V segment lost 6 bases, leaving 12 bases of the junction unmatched. The CDR3 runs to 16 residues. The CDR3 region is CASRSGQGGSHQPQHF. CDR3 coding DNA: TGTGCCAGCAGGTCTGGACAGGGAGGTAGTCATCAGCCCCAGCATTTT.

This sequence joins TRBV29-1 and TRBJ2-7; D gene unclear. With 2 bases removed from V and 3 bases from J, the gap between germline ends came to 14 bases. CDR3 length equals 14 residues. Germline CDR1 and CDR2: SQVTM and ANQGSEA. CDR3 residues: CSVELRERGYEQYF. CDR3 sequence (DNA): TGCAGCGTTGAACTCAGAGAAAGAGGCTACGAGCAGTACTTC.

The chain has TRBV6-6 and TRBJ2-2; D gene ambiguous. Per germline, CDR1 MNHNY and CDR2 SVGAGI (reference sequence). The CDR3 is 15 amino acids. Trimming stripped 2 bases from V and 0 bases from J, with 7 bases between. This CDR3 reads CASSYARANTGELFF. DNA of the CDR3: TGTGCCAGCAGTTACGCCAGAGCGAACACCGGGGAGCTGTTTTTT.

This clonotype came up many times. The chain is built from TRBV6-5 and TRBJ2-1; 11 positions match TRBD2. The CDR3 extends over 15 amino acids. The J segment lost 8 bases and the V segment lost 6 bases, leaving 9 bases of the junction unmatched. CDR1 and CDR2 from the germline V gene are MNHEY and SVGAGI. In DNA form, the CDR3 reads TGTGCCAGCAGATTACGACTAGCGGGGATACATGAGCAGTTCTTC. This codes for CASRLRLAGIHEQFF.

The chain joins TRBV7-2 to TRBJ2-6, with D unresolved. Trimming pared 6 bases from V and 0 bases from J, leaving 9 bases between. This CDR3 has 15 residues. Germline CDR1 and CDR2: SGHTA and FQGNSA. CDR3 in DNA: TGTGCCAGCAGTGCTGCCTTCTCTGGGGCCAACGTCCTGACTTTC. This codes for CASSAAFSGANVLTF.

The gene calls are TRBV12-3 or TRBV12-4 and TRBJ2-1; a possible D gene is TRBD1 (5 bases). The CDR3 has 14 residues. Trimming removed 0 bases at V and 8 bases at J, with 11 bases between. The CDR3 DNA sequence: TGTGCCAGCAGTTTAGCGGCCAGGGTGGATGAGCAGTTCTTC. This encodes CASSLAARVDEQFF.

Only a few counts were recorded for this clonotype. V and J are TRBV5-1 and TRBJ1-1; D is undetermined. V shed 2 bases and J shed 4 bases, with 24 bases lying between them. The CDR3 extends over 18 amino acids. Germline V CDR1 and CDR2: SGHRS, YFSETQ. CDR3 residues: CASSLEGGYIMDGTEAFF. The CDR3, as DNA: TGCGCCAGCAGCTTAGAGGGTGGATACATTATGGACGGCACTGAAGCTTTCTTT.

This chain connects TRBV5-1 to TRBJ2-5; possibly TRBD1 for D (6 bases). Germline V gene data show CDR1 as SGHRS and CDR2 as YFSETQ. This CDR3 region has 15 residues. Trimming removed 0 bases from V and 2 bases from J, with 11 bases in between. Here the CDR3 DNA reads TGCGCCAGCAGCTTGGGGCGACAGGTACAAGAGACCCAGTACTTC. Translating it yields CASSLGRQVQETQYF.

The chain links TRBV20-1 to TRBJ2-5, with TRBD1 as a possible D gene (5 bases). Germline CDR1 is DFQATT and CDR2 is SNEGSKA (reference sequence). The CDR3 contains 14 residues. Trimming removed 6 bases at V and 0 bases at J, with 14 bases between. The CDR3 DNA sequence: TGCAGTGCACTGGACATGAGGTACCAAGAGACCCAGTACTTC. It is translated as CSALDMRYQETQYF.

The CDR3 here is CASSLSVVSRSGDIQYF. In DNA, the CDR3 is TGTGCCAGCAGCTTAAGTGTCGTGTCCCGCTCTGGGGACATTCAGTACTTC. The chain uses TRBV7-8 and TRBJ2-5; the D is unclear. The J call may be faulty, since TRBJ2-4 better matches the DNA end. Germline V gene sequence: CDR1 SGHVS, CDR2 FQNEAQ. The CDR3 covers 17 residues.

The CDR3 coding sequence is TGTGCCAGCACCCCAGCCCTTGGGACCGGGGAGCTGTTTTTT. Its protein is CASTPALGTGELFF. V gene TRBV7-2 combines with J gene TRBJ2-2; D not resolved. The V gene's germline CDR1 is SGHTA and CDR2 FQGNSA. This CDR3 has 14 amino acids. The V end was cut by 7 bases, the J end by 5 bases, with 14 bases between.

The V call is TRBV3-1, the J call TRBJ2-1; D could derive from TRBD1 or TRBD2 (6 bases each). The V end was cut by 0 bases, the J end by 6 bases, with 15 bases between. CDR3 length: 16 amino acids. Per the germline V gene, CDR1 is LGHDT and CDR2 is YNNKEL (reference sequence). The CDR3 protein is CASSQEGGLNFNEQFF. CDR3 sequence (DNA): TGTGCCAGCAGCCAAGAAGGGGGACTGAACTTCAATGAGCAGTTCTTC.

This clonotype was seen only a few times. The chain uses TRBV7-2 and TRBJ1-2; D might be TRBD1 (5 bases). The CDR3 loop spans 14 amino acids. V was cut by 5 bases and J by 6 bases, with 16 bases left in between. CDR1 and CDR2 (germline): SGHTA, FQGNSA. This chain's CDR3 is CASSGGGGSHGYTF. CDR3 DNA: TGTGCCAGCAGCGGAGGCGGGGGTTCCCATGGCTACACCTTC. The full variable domain, rest sourced from reference TRBV7-2 and TRBJ1-2, is GAGVSQSPSNKVTEKGKDVELRCDPISGHTALYWYRQSLGQGLEFLIYFQGNSAPDKSGLPSDRFSAERTGGSVSTLTIQRTQQEDSAVYLCASSGGGGSHGYTFGSGTRLTVV.

The V and J genes are TRBV28 and TRBJ1-5; tentative D call: TRBD1 (5 bases). Trimming stripped 6 bases from V and 9 bases from J, with 12 bases between. CDR3 size: 12 residues. Germline V gives CDR1 MDHEN, CDR2 SYDVKM. The CDR3 DNA is TGTGCCAGCAGCCCCTTGGGACGGCCCCAGCATTTT. Its protein product is CASSPLGRPQHF.

V is TRBV20-1 and J is TRBJ1-2, with D perhaps matching TRBD1 (6 bases). This CDR3 has 12 residues. V was pared by 6 bases and J by 6 bases, with 14 bases between. The germline gives CDR1 DFQATT, CDR2 SNEGSKA (reference sequence). The CDR3 sequence: CSAPRGPDGYTF. CDR3 DNA sequence: TGCAGTGCCCCTCGGGGGCCTGATGGCTACACCTTC.

This clonotype was seen only a few times. This chain joins TRBV2 and TRBJ2-5, with 10 bases lining up with TRBD2. This CDR3 is 15 amino acids long. V was pared by 4 bases and J by 3 bases, with 5 bases of the junction left unmatched. Germline-derived CDR1 and CDR2 are SNHLY and FYNNEI. In DNA, the CDR3 is TGTGCCAGCAGTGCTAGCGGGGGAGGGGAAGAGACCCAGTACTTC. As protein: CASSASGGGEETQYF.

This clonotype showed up just a few times. This sequence joins TRBV30 and TRBJ2-7, with D possibly matching TRBD2 (5 bases). V was trimmed by 2 bases and J by 1 base, leaving 12 bases between them. The CDR3 sequence is 14 residues long. Per germline, CDR1 GTSNPN and CDR2 SVGIG (reference sequence). CDR3 protein: CAWSPRDYSYEQYF. DNA of the CDR3: TGTGCCTGGAGTCCCCGGGATTATTCCTACGAGCAGTACTTC.

This sequence joins TRBV6-5 and TRBJ2-3; TRBD1 is a possible D gene (6 bases). Deletions cut 6 bases from V and 2 bases from J, with 15 bases between. Germline loops: CDR1 MNHEY, CDR2 SVGAGI. CDR3 length equals 15 residues. The CDR3 region is CASSLGQTLTDTQYF. As DNA, the CDR3 is TGTGCCAGCAGCCTCGGACAGACCCTCACAGATACGCAGTATTTT.

The V call is TRBV20-1, the J call TRBJ2-4; 7 nucleotides line up with TRBD2. V lost 3 bases, J lost 4 bases, and 3 bases stayed unmatched. CDR1 and CDR2 (germline): DFQATT, SNEGSKA (reference sequence). The CDR3 length is 13 residues. The CDR3 DNA reads TGCAGTGCTAGTCCAGCGGGAAAAAACATTCAGTACTTC. This translates into CSASPAGKNIQYF.

This clonotype appeared a few times. The chain uses TRBV5-1 and TRBJ2-7, with D perhaps TRBD1 (6 bases). The CDR3 is 16 amino acids. Trimming left V 0 bases short and J 3 bases short, with 16 bases between. The germline V gene encodes CDR1 SGHRS and CDR2 YFSETQ. DNA for the CDR3: TGCGCCAGCAGCTTGGCTACGGCAGGGGAAATCTACGAGCAGTACTTC. Translated: CASSLATAGEIYEQYF.

The chain carries TRBV7-9 and TRBJ2-7; either TRBD1 or TRBD2 may supply D (7 bases each). Between the trimmed V and J ends, which lost 5 bases and 3 bases, there was a span of 14 bases. CDR1 SEHNR and CDR2 FQNEAQ come from the germline V gene (reference sequence). The length of the CDR3 is 14 residues. CDR3 residues: CASSQGGTYYEQYF. The CDR3 nucleotides are TGTGCCAGCAGCCAGGGGGGGACCTACTACGAGCAGTACTTC.

This clonotype was counted a few times. V and J are TRBV3-1 and TRBJ2-3, with a possible D match to TRBD2 (5 bases). The CDR3 length is 16 residues. Looked up from germline, CDR1 is LGHDT and CDR2 is YNNKEL (reference sequence). The V gene lost 3 bases and the J gene lost 1 base, with 14 bases spanning the gap. The CDR3: CASSQRGPAGTDTQYF. CDR3 in DNA: TGTGCCAGCAGCCAGAGAGGTCCAGCGGGCACAGATACGCAGTATTTT.

Of note for this clonotype: At one end, the junction sequence differs from germline, possibly due to a read error. The gene calls are TRBV4-1 and TRBJ2-5, with 8 bases that match TRBD2. This CDR3 is 16 amino acids long. Germline CDR1 is MGHRA and CDR2 is YSYEKL. CDR3 nucleotide sequence: TGCGCCAGCAACCAAGATCCGGGAGGGGCCCAAGAGACCCAGTACTTC. Amino acid sequence: CASNQDPGGAQETQYF.

This chain links TRBV20-1 with TRBJ2-5; 7 nucleotides line up with TRBD1. The CDR3 totals 15 residues. The V segment lost 0 bases and the J segment 4 bases; nucleotides outside the gene matches: 8. The germline CDR1 and CDR2 sequences are DFQATT and SNEGSKA (reference sequence). The CDR3, as DNA: TGCAGTGCTAGAGATCTCTTGGCAGGGGGAGAGACCCAGTACTTC. It encodes CSARDLLAGGETQYF.

V usage is TRBV20-1 and J usage is TRBJ2-3, with TRBD2 matching over 12 bases. Germline CDR1 DFQATT, CDR2 SNEGSKA (reference sequence). This CDR3 is built from 16 residues. V was pared by 2 bases and J by 6 bases, with 9 bases of the junction left unmatched. The CDR3 bases are TGCAGTGCTAGACAAGCCGGACTAGCGGGGAAGGATACGCAGTATTTT. Translated: CSARQAGLAGKDTQYF.

This clonotype was counted between two and nine times. The chain is built from TRBV6-5 and TRBJ2-7; D may be TRBD1 (5 bases). The CDR3 is 14 residues long. Trimming cost V 8 bases and J 1 base, with 15 bases left between them. Germline CDR1 MNHEY, CDR2 SVGAGI. The CDR3 here is CASGAAGWSYEQYF. The CDR3 DNA follows: TGTGCCAGCGGGGCGGCAGGGTGGTCCTACGAGCAGTACTTC.